This T cell receptor beta chain was retrieved from a study of blood T cell repertoires in COVID-19. Overall study context: The United States, Italy and Spain were the sources of the acute and convalescent COVID-19 samples. PBMCs, B-cell-depleted T cells, or T cells were the source of the cDNA or gDNA that made up the material.

Original analysis: By means of reference gene primer amplification, nucleated cell counts were estimated. Here immunoSEQ multiplex PCR was the method, and the copy in TCRdb shows in-frame clones only, minus some. V, J and clone size are those of that table, while D and trimming were read from the DNA. The sample gives approximately 160,000 clones, 80% to 85% of which show up once; about 10% is in the top ten. This CDR3 region has 13 residues. V trimming: 1 base; J trimming: 8 bases; junction bases outside the gene matches: 2. From germline, CDR1 is SGHDT and CDR2 YYEEEE. The sequence was collected from an elderly woman with active or convalescent COVID-19. Sequenced input: peripheral blood. The V gene is TRBV5-6, the J gene TRBJ1-1; 10 bases fit TRBD1. The CDR3 region has the DNA TGTGCCAGCAGCTTGACGACAGGGGGCGAAGCTTTCTTT. Translating it yields CASSLTTGGEAFF.